The entry below gives a single T cell receptor beta chain sequence along with its context. The sample originates from a study of shared clonotypes between healthy human individuals. Only in-frame clones appear in the TCRdb table, and some are missing; sequencing was by immunoSEQ multiplex PCR. The data show under 2.5 million clones, 80% to 95% seen once. The CDR3 has 15 amino acids. CDR1 is SGHAT and CDR2 is FQNNGV in the germline V gene. Healthy and HIV-negative, the adult donors had no recent acute infections or vaccinations. V gene TRBV11-2 combines with J gene TRBJ2-5, with 14 bases fitting TRBD2. The last part of the DNA fits TRBJ2-7 better; the J call may be wrong. Input material: naive CD4+ T cells from PBMCs. Documented subset: CD45RA+ positively selected. The receptor comes from a man aged 18 to 35 in good health. Some clones in this sample may be carry-over from other donors' samples. The CDR3 region has the DNA TGTGCCAGCAGCTTGACTAGCGGGAGGGTCTACGAGCAGTACTTC. Translating gives CASSLTSGRVYEQYF.